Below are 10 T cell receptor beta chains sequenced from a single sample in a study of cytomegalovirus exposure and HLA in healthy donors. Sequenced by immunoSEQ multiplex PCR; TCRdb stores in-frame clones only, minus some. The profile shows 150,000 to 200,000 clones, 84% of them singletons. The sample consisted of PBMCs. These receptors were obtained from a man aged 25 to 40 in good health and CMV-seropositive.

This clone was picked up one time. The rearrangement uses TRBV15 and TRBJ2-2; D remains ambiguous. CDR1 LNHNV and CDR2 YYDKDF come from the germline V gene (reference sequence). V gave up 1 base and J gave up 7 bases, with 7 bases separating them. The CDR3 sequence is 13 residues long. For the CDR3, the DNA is TGTGCCACCAGCAGAGGGCCCGACGGGGAGCTGTTTTTT. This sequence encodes CATSRGPDGELFF.

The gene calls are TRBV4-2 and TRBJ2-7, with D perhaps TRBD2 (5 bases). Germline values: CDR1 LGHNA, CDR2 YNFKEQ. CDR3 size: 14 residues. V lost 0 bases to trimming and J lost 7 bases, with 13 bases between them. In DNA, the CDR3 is TGTGCCAGCAGCCAAGATATTGCCTCGGGGGAGCAGTACTTC. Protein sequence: CASSQDIASGEQYF.

The CDR3: CSVGSGETQYF. CDR3 DNA: TGCAGCGTTGGAAGCGGGGAGACCCAGTACTTC. The chain links TRBV29-1 to TRBJ2-5; tentative D call: TRBD2 (6 bases). Trimming took off 4 bases at V and 5 bases at J, with 8 bases between the two ends. Germline V lookup: CDR1 SQVTM, CDR2 ANQGSEA. There are 11 residues in the CDR3.

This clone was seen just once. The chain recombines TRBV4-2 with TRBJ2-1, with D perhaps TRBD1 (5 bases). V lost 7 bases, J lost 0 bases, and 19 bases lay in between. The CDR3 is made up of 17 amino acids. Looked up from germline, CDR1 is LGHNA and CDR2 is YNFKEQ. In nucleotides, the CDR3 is TGTGCCAGCACCCATTGGCTACAGGCTAGCTCCTACAATGAGCAGTTCTTC. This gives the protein CASTHWLQASSYNEQFF.

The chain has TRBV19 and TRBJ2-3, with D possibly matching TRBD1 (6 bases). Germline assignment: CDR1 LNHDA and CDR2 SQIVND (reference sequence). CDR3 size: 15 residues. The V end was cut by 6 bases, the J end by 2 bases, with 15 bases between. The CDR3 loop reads CASSPAGTLTDTQYF. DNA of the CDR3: TGTGCCAGTAGCCCAGCCGGGACACTCACAGATACGCAGTATTTT.

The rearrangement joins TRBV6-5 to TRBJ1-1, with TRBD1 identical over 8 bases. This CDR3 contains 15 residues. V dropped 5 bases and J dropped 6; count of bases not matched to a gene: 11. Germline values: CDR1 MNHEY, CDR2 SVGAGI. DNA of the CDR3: TGTGCCAGCAGTCTGTATAACAGGGGGAGCGCTGAAGCTTTCTTT. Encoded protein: CASSLYNRGSAEAFF.

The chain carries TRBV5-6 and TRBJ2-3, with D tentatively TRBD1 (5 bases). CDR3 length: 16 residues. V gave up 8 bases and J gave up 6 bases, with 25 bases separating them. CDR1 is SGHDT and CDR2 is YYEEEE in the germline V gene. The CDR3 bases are TGTGCCAGTACTATGGGGCCACCCATTAGGGGCGATACGCAGTATTTT. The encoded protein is CASTMGPPIRGDTQYF.

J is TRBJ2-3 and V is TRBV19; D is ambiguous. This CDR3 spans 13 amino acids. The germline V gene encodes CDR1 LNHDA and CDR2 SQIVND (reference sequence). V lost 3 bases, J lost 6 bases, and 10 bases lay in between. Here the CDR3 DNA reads TGTGCCAGTAGTATCTCGAAGGAGGATACGCAGTATTTT. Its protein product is CASSISKEDTQYF. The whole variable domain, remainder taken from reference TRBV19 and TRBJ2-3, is DGGITQSPKYLFRKEGQNVTLSCEQNLNHDAMYWYRQDPGQGLRLIYYSQIVNDFQKGDIAEGYSVSREKKESFPLTVTSAQKNPTAFYLCASSISKEDTQYFGPGTRLTVL.

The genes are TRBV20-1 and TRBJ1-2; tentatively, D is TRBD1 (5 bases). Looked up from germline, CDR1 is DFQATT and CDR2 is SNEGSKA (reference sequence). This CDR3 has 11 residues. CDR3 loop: CAGEGNYGYTF. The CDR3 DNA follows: TGCGCGGGGGAGGGGAATTATGGCTACACCTTC.

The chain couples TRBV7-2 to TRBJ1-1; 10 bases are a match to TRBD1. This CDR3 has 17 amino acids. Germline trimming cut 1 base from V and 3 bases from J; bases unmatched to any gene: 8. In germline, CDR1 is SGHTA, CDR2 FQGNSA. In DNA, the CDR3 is TGTGCCAGCAGCTTAGGGGAGCCGGGACAGGGGCACACTGAAGCTTTCTTT. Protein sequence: CASSLGEPGQGHTEAFF.